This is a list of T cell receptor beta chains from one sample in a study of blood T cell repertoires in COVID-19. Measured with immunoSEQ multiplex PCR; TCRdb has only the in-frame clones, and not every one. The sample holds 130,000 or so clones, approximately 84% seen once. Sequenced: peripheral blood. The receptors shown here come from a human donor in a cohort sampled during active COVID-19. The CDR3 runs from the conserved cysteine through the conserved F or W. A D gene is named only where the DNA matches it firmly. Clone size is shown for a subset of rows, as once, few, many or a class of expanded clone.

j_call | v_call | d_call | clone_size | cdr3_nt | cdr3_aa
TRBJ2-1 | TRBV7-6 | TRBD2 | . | TGTGCCAGCAGCCCGGCGGGGGGCCGCTACAATGAGCAGTTCTTC | CASSPAGGRYNEQFF
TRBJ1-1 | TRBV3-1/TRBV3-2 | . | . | TGTGCCAGCAGACAGGGTTTTATGAACACTGAAGCTTTCTTT | CASRQGFMNTEAFF
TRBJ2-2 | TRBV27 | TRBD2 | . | TGTGCCAGCAGTGCAGGACTAGCGGGGGTAGGGGAGCTGTTTTTT | CASSAGLAGVGELFF
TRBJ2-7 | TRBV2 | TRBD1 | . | TGTGCCAGCAGCCGGACAGGGAGACCCTACGAGCAGTACTTC | CASSRTGRPYEQYF
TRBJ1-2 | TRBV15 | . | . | TGTGCCACCAGCAGGGAAACAGGGAACTATGGCTACACCTTC | CATSRETGNYGYTF
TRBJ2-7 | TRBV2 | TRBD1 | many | TGTGCCAGCAGTTTGACAGGGAACGAGCAGTACTTC | CASSLTGNEQYF
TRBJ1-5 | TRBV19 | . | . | TGTGCCAGTAGTATAGATTGGCCAGTCCAGCCCCAGCATTTT | CASSIDWPVQPQHF
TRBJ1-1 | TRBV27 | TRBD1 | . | TGTGCCAGCAGAAGACCCACAGGGGGATATACTGAAGCTTTCTTT | CASRRPTGGYTEAFF
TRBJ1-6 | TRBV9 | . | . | TGTGCCAGCAGCGTACAGGGGTCCAATTCACCCCTCCACTTT | CASSVQGSNSPLHF
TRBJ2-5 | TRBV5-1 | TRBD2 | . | TGCGCCAGCAGCCCGTCGGGAGGGAGATCCCAAGAGACCCAGTACTTC | CASSPSGGRSQETQYF
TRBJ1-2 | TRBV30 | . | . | TGTGCCTGGAGTGTACAGGCCGCAGGTGGCTACACCTTC | CAWSVQAAGGYTF
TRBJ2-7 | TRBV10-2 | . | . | TGCGCCAGCCAAGTGAAAGGAGGGGATGGGGAGCAGTACTTC | CASQVKGGDGEQYF
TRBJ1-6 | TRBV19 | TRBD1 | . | TGTGCCAGTAGTATGGTGACAGGGGGTTTCTATAATTCACCCCTCCACTTT | CASSMVTGGFYNSPLHF
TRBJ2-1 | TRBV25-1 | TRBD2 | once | TGTGCCAGCAGTGAATTGACGGGACTAGCGAGTTACAATGAGCAGTTCTTC | CASSELTGLASYNEQFF
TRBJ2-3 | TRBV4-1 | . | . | TGCGCCAGCGGGCCTGGGGCAGCTCCAGATACGCAGTATTTT | CASGPGAAPDTQYF
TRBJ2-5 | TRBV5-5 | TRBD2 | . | TGTGCCAGCAGCTCATCTTTAGCGGGGGTCCACCAAGAGACCCAGTACTTC | CASSSSLAGVHQETQYF
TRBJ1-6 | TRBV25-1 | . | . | TGTGCCAGCAGGGCCGGAGGGCAATATAATTCACCCCTCCACTTT | CASRAGGQYNSPLHF
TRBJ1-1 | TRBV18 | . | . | TGTGCCAGCTCACGACAGGAGAACACTGAAGCTTTCTTT | CASSRQENTEAFF
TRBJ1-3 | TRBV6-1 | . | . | TGTGCCAGCAGTGAGAGTCCTTGGGAGAGCTCTGGAAACACCATATATTTT | CASSESPWESSGNTIYF
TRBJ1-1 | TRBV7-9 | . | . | TGTGCCAGCACCGATACTGACAGACTGAACACTGAAGCTTTCTTT | CASTDTDRLNTEAFF
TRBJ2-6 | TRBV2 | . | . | TGTGCCAGCAGTCCTAGGTTTTCTGGGGCCAACGTCCTGACTTTC | CASSPRFSGANVLTF
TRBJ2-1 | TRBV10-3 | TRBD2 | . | TGTGCCATCAGTTGGGCCCCAATAGCGGGGGGCGGGAATGAGCAGTTCTTC | CAISWAPIAGGGNEQFF
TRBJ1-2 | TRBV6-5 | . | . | TGTGCCAGCAGTCTTGGGGCCTCTAGCTATGGCTACACCTTC | CASSLGASSYGYTF
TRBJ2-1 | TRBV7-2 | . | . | TGTGCCAGCAGCTTAGCCCCTCCCACTAGGCTAAATGAGCAGTTCTTC | CASSLAPPTRLNEQFF
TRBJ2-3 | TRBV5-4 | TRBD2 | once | TGTGCCAGCAGCTTGAAGACTAGCGGGAGCACAGATACGCAGTATTTT | CASSLKTSGSTDTQYF
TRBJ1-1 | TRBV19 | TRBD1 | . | TGTGCCAGTAGACTAGGAAGGAACAGGGGGAACACTGAAGCTTTCTTT | CASRLGRNRGNTEAFF
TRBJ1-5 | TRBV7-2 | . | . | TGTGCCAGCAGCTCGGGAAACAATCAGCCCCAGCATTTT | CASSSGNNQPQHF
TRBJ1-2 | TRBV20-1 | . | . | TGCAGTGCTTTCCAAGAGGGTGGCTACACCTTC | CSAFQEGGYTF
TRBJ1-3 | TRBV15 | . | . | TGTGCCACCAGCAGAGATGGGAGGGTTGGGGACACCATATATTTT | CATSRDGRVGDTIYF
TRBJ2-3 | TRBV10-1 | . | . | TGCGCCAGCAGCCAATCGTGGGGCGCGGACCTTCGGACGCAGTATTTT | CASSQSWGADLRTQYF
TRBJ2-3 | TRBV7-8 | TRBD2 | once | TGTGCCAGCAGCTTAGTCGGAGCGGGGGACACAGATACGCAGTATTTT | CASSLVGAGDTDTQYF
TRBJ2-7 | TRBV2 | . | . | TGTGCCAGCAAAATAGCTACCTCCTACGAGCAGTACTTC | CASKIATSYEQYF